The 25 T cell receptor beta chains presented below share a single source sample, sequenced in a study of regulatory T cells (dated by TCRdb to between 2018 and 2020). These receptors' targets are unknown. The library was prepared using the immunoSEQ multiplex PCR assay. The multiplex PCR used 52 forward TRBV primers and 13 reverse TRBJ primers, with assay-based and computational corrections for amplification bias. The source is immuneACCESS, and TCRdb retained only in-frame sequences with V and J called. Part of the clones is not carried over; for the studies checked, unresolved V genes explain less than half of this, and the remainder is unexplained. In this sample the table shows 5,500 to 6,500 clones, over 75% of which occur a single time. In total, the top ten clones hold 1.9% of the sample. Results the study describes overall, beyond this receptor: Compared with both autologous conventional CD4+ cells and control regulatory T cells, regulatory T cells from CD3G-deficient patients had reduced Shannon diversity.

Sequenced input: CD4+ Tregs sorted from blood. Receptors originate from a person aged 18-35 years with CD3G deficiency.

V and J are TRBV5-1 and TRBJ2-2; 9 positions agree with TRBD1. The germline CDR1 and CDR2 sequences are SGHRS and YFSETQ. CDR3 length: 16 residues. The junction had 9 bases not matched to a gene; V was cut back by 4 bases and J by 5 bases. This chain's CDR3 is CASSPGDRVWTGELFF. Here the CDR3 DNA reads TGCGCCAGCAGCCCAGGGGACAGGGTCTGGACCGGGGAGCTGTTTTTT.

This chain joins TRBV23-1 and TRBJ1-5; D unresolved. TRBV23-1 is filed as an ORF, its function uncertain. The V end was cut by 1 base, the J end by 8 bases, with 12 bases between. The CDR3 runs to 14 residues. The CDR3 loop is CASSQLRGSEPQHF. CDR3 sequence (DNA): TGCGCCAGCAGTCAATTACGGGGTTCTGAGCCCCAGCATTTT.

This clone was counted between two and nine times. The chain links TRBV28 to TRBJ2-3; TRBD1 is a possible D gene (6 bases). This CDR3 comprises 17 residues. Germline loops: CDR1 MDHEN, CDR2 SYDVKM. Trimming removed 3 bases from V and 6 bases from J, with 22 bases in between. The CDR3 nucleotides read TGTGCCAGCAGTTTCCGTAGCCCGGGACAAAGGTCCGATACGCAGTATTTT. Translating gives CASSFRSPGQRSDTQYF.

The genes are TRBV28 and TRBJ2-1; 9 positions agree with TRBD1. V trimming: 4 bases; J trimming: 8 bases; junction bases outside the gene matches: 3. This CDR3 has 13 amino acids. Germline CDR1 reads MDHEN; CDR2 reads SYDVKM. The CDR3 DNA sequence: TGTGCCAGCAGTTCGGGACAGGGCGATGAGCAGTTCTTC. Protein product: CASSSGQGDEQFF.

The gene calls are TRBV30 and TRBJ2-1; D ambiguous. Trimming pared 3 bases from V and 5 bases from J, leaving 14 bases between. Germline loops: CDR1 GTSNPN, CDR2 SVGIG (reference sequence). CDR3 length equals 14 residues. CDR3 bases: TGTGCCTGGAGCAATGTTGGTCGTAACAATGAGCAGTTCTTC. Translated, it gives CAWSNVGRNNEQFF. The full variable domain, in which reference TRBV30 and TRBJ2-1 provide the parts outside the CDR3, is SQTIHQWPATLVQPVGSPLSLECTVEGTSNPNLYWYRQAAGRGLQLLFYSVGIGQISSEVPQNLSASRPQDRQFILSSKKLLLSDSGFYLCAWSNVGRNNEQFFGPGTRLTVL.

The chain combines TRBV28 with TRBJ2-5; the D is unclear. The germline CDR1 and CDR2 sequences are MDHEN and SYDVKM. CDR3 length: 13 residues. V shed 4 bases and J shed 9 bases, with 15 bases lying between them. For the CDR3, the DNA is TGTGCCAGCAGTTCCGGACCGAACAAGTCCCAGTACTTC. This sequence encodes CASSSGPNKSQYF.

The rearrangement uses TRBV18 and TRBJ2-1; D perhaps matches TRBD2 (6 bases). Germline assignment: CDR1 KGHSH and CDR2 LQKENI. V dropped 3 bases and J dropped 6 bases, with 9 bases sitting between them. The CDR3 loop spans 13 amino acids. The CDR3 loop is CASSPGGSNEQFF. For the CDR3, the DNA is TGTGCCAGCTCACCGGGGGGATCCAATGAGCAGTTCTTC.

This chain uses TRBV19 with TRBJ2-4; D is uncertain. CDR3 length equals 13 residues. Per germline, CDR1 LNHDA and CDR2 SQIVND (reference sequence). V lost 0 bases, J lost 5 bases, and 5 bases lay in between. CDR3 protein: CASSIDPQNIQYF. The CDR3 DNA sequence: TGTGCCAGTAGTATAGATCCCCAAAACATTCAGTACTTC.

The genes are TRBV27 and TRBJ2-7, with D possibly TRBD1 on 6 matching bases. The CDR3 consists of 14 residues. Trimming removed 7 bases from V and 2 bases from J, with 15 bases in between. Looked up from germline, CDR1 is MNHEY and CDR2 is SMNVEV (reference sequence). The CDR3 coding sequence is TGTGCCAGCAAAATGGGGGCAGGCCCCTACGAGCAGTACTTC. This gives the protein CASKMGAGPYEQYF.

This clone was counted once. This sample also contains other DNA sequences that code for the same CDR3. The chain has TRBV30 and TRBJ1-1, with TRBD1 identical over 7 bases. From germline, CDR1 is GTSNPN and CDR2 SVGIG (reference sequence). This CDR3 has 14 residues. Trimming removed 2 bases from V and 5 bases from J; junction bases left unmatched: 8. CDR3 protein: CAWSFRGRRTEAFF. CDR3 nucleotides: TGTGCCTGGAGTTTCAGGGGGAGGAGAACTGAAGCTTTCTTT.

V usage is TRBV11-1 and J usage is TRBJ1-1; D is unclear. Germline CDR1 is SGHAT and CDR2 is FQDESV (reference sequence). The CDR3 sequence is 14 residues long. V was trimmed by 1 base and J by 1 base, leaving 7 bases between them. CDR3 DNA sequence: TGTGCCAGCAGCTTAGATCGGACGAACACTGAAGCTTTCTTT. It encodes CASSLDRTNTEAFF.

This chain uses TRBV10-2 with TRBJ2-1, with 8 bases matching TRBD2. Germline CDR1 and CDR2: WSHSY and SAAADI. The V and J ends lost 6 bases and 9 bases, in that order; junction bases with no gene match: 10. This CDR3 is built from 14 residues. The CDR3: CASRRAGDSAEQFF. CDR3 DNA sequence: TGCGCCAGCAGAAGAGCGGGAGATTCAGCTGAGCAGTTCTTC.

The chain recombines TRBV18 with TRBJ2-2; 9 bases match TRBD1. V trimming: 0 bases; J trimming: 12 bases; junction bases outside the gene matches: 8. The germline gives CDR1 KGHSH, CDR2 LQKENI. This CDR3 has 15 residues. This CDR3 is CASSPPSGQGSKLFF. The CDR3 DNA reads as TGTGCCAGCTCACCACCATCGGGACAGGGAAGCAAGCTGTTTTTT.

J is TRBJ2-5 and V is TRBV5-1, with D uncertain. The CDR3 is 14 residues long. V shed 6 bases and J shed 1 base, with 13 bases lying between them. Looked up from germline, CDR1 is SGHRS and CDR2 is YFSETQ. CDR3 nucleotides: TGCGCCAGCAAGGTAGGCGCGTTCCAAGAGACCCAGTACTTC. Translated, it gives CASKVGAFQETQYF.

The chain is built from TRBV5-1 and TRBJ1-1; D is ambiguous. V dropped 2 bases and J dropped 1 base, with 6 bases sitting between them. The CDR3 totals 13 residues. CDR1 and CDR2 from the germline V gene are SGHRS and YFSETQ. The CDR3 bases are TGCGCCAGCAGCTTAGGGAAGAACACTGAAGCTTTCTTT. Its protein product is CASSLGKNTEAFF.

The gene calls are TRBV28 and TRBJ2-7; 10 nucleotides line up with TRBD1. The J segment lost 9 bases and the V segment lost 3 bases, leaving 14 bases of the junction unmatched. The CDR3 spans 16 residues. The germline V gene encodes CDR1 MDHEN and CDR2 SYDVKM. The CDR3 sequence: CASSLVGGQGLSWQYF. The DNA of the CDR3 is TGTGCCAGCAGTTTGGTGGGGGGACAGGGGCTTTCCTGGCAGTACTTC.

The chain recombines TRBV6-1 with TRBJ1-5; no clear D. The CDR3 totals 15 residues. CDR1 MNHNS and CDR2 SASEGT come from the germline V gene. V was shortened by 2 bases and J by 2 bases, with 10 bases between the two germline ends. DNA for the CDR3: TGTGCCAGCAGTGAATCCAGATGGGGCAATCAGCCCCAGCATTTT. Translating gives CASSESRWGNQPQHF.

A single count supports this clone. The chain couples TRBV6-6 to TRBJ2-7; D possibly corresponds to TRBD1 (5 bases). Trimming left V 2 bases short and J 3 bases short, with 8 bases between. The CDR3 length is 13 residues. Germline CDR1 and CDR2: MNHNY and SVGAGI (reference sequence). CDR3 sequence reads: CASSYSRVYEQYF. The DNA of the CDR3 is TGTGCCAGCAGTTACAGCAGGGTCTACGAGCAGTACTTC.

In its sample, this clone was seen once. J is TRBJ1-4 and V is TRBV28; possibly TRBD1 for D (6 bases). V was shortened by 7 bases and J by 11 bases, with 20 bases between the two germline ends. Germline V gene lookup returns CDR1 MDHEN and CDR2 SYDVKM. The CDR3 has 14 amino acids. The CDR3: CASTARGWRGKLFF. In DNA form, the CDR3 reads TGTGCCAGCACCGCCAGGGGTTGGCGGGGGAAACTGTTTTTT. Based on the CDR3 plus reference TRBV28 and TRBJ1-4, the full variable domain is DVKVTQSSRYLVKRTGEKVFLECVQDMDHENMFWYRQDPGLGLRLIYFSYDVKMKEKGDIPEGYSVSREKKERFSLILESASTNQTSMYLCASTARGWRGKLFFGSGTQLSVL.

CDR3: CASSARDRGTGELFF. In DNA, the CDR3 is TGTGCCAGTAGTGCCCGGGACAGGGGCACCGGGGAGCTGTTTTTT. The genes are TRBV19 and TRBJ2-2, with 10 positions matching TRBD1. Germline V lookup: CDR1 LNHDA, CDR2 SQIVND (reference sequence). V shed 5 bases, J shed 4 bases, and the junction held 4 bases outside the gene matches. The CDR3 runs 15 residues.

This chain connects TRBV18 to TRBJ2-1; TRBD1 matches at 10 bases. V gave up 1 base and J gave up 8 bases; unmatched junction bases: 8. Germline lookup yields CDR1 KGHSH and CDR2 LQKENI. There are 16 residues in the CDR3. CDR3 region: CASSPRRQGARDEQFF. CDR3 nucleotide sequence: TGTGCCAGCTCACCACGAAGACAGGGGGCAAGGGATGAGCAGTTCTTC.

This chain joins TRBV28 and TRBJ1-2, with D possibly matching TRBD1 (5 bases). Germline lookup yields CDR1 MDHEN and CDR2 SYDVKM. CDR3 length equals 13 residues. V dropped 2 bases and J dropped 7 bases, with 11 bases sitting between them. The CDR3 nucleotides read TGTGCCAGCAGTTTAAGTAGGGGTCTTGGCTACACCTTC. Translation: CASSLSRGLGYTF.

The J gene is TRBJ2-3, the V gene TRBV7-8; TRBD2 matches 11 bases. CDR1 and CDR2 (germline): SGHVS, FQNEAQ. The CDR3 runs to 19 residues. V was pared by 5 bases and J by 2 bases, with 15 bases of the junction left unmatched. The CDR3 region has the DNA TGTGCCAGCAGCCGTGACAACCGTCAACTAGCGGGAGCCACAGATACGCAGTATTTT. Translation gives CASSRDNRQLAGATDTQYF.

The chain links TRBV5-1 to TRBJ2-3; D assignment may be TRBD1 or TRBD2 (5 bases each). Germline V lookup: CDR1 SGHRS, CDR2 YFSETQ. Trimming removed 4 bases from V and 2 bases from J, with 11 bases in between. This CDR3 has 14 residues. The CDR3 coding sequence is TGCGCCAGCAGCGCTGGGACCATCACAGATACGCAGTATTTT. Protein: CASSAGTITDTQYF.

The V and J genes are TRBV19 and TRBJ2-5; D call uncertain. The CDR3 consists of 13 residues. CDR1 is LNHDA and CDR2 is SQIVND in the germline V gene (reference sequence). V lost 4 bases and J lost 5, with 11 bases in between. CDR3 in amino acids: CASSRAFGETQYF. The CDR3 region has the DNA TGTGCCAGTAGTAGGGCCTTCGGGGAGACCCAGTACTTC.